A single sample is the source of the 7 T cell receptor beta chains below, sequenced in a study of technical replicates of blood from several donors. The protocol was immunoSEQ multiplex PCR, while the TCRdb copy is restricted to in-frame clones and leaves out a portion. This table holds about 66,000 clones, roughly 92% found once. Sequenced sample: PBMCs. Receptor source: a human donor in good health. Some clones in this sample may be carry-over from other donors' samples.

J is TRBJ2-1 and V is TRBV5-1, with 12 bases identical to TRBD2. The CDR3 has 17 residues. V was clipped by 4 bases and J by 10 bases; unmatched bases: 15. CDR1 and CDR2 from the germline V gene are SGHRS and YFSETQ. DNA of the CDR3: TGCGCCAGCAGCCCAGCTTTGAGGACTAGCGGGAAGGTGGAGCAGTTCTTC. It encodes CASSPALRTSGKVEQFF.

The chain is built from TRBV18 and TRBJ1-2; no clear D gene. The CDR3 has 15 amino acids. Trimming removed 1 base from V and 2 bases from J, with 11 bases in between. In germline, CDR1 is KGHSH, CDR2 LQKENI. The CDR3 nucleotides are TGTGCCAGCTCACCACAGGAGGGCGAAAACTATGGCTACACCTTC. Amino acid sequence: CASSPQEGENYGYTF.

The chain recombines TRBV5-1 with TRBJ2-2, with 10 bases fitting TRBD2. The V segment lost 4 bases and the J segment 7 bases; nucleotides outside the gene matches: 4. CDR1 and CDR2 (germline): SGHRS, YFSETQ. The CDR3 is 14 amino acids. Written as DNA, the CDR3 is TGCGCCAGCAGCCTAGCGGGAGATGGCGGGGAGCTGTTTTTT. This codes for CASSLAGDGGELFF.

The V and J genes are TRBV4-3 and TRBJ2-7, with 7 bases fitting TRBD1. The CDR3 covers 14 residues. V shed 2 bases and J 0 bases; nucleotides not matched to a gene: 1. CDR1 and CDR2 (germline): LGHNA, YSLEER. The CDR3 loop reads CASSQRDSSYEQYF. The DNA of the CDR3 is TGCGCCAGCAGCCAACGGGACAGCTCCTACGAGCAGTACTTC.

The J gene is TRBJ1-4, the V gene TRBV4-3; 8 positions agree with TRBD1. Looked up from germline, CDR1 is LGHNA and CDR2 is YSLEER. This CDR3 contains 14 residues. Germline trimming cut 0 bases from V and 11 bases from J; bases unmatched to any gene: 5. CDR3 sequence reads: CASSQEKRQGKLFF. CDR3 sequence (DNA): TGCGCCAGCAGCCAAGAAAAGAGACAGGGGAAACTGTTTTTT.

V gene TRBV29-1 combines with J gene TRBJ2-5, with D perhaps matching TRBD1 (8 bases). This CDR3 has 14 amino acids. V lost 5 bases and J 2 bases, leaving 15 bases between the germline ends. The germline CDR1 and CDR2 sequences are SQVTM and ANQGSEA. This CDR3 is CSVNRGGRQETQYF. The CDR3 coding sequence is TGCAGCGTTAACAGGGGGGGGAGGCAAGAGACCCAGTACTTC.

J is TRBJ2-1 and V is TRBV6-5; tentative D call: TRBD2 (6 bases). CDR3 length: 13 amino acids. Germline V gene data show CDR1 as MNHEY and CDR2 as SVGAGI. V was trimmed by 6 bases and J by 9 bases, leaving 15 bases between them. The CDR3 region is CASRRGLEAEQFF. The CDR3 bases are TGTGCCAGCAGGCGGGGTCTGGAGGCTGAGCAGTTCTTC.